This T cell receptor (beta chain) was retrieved from a study of glioma-infiltrating T cells listed by TCRdb under 2016. For the wider study: TCR alpha- and beta-chain repertoires were sequenced from glioma tissue, non-neoplastic brain tissue and matched peripheral blood mononuclear cells. To gauge divergence between tissue and blood T-cell populations, every tissue-infiltrating repertoire was compared against the peripheral blood repertoire from the same patient. The paired cohort was made up of three low-grade glioma patients, several primary glioblastoma patients and three non-glioma patients who contributed non-neoplastic brain tissue.

The CDR3 sequence holds 11 residues, the cysteine and phenylalanine included. Here the CDR3 DNA is all that survives: 33 bases in frame from base 1. The CDR1 and CDR2 encoded by the germline V gene (reference sequence) are DFQATT and SNEGSKA. Relative to germline, V is 4 bases shorter and J is 3 bases shorter, with 7 bases between their ends. Study-wide conclusions, independent of this receptor: Group comparisons rested on small numbers: three non-neoplastic, three low-grade glioma and eight glioblastoma patients. Tissue and blood shared very few CDR3 sequences, a result attributed to high CDR3 diversity and limited sampling. VJ-independent divergence between tissue and blood was below expectation in non-neoplastic patients but above expectation in all gliomas, especially low-grade gliomas.

TCR alpha and beta CDR3 regions were amplified with the iRepertoire nested amplicon-rescue multiplex PCR (arm-PCR) platform from RNA. One-step reverse transcription and amplification used roughly 95-450 ng of tissue mRNA or PBMC total RNA as input. Following bead purification, Illumina adapters were added by a secondary multiplex PCR, and the libraries were gel-purified between 200 and 400 bp. Demultiplexing relied on internal 6-nucleotide barcodes carried by the libraries. Sequencing of the libraries was done on an Illumina MiSeq using 2x220 or 2x250 nucleotide paired-end reads. Per the source publication's procedure: FLASH 1.2.11 was used to merge paired reads, and BWA-MEM then aligned the reads to the GRCh37 human genome before TRA and TRB reads were extracted. V and J assignment used an IMGT-derived reference of cassette sequences and CDR3 motifs that included pseudogenes. Reads were translated in three frames, and productive CDR3s were defined by a C…FGXG motif without stop codons. Unique combinations of V-J cassette pair and CDR3 amino acid sequence were defined as clonotypes. Filtering of reads was based on Hamming distance, with the threshold set by the sequence error rate of each sample in mapped regions. TCRdb reprocessed the public reads (quality trimming at Q25 with fastp, clone calling with MiXCR) and kept in-frame beta chains. CDR3 protein sequences are deduplicated, and each keeps its most common genes and DNA. TCRdb assigned the V and J calls; the authors' analysis was not used. The sample table shows about 89,000 distinct CDR3 sequences, and about 23% are seen once. The top ten hold approximately 7% of the sample.

In this sample, this clonotype turned up many times. The antigen it recognizes is unknown. No base quality values were provided; no much bigger clone lies one nucleotide off. The sample comprised glioma tissue, nonneoplastic brain tissue, or PBMCs (not recorded which). This receptor was obtained from a human donor with low-grade glioma or glioblastoma, undergoing nonglioma brain surgery, or in good health (not recorded which). The rearranged segments are TRBV20-1 and TRBJ2-7, with the D gene call left open. The encoded CDR3 is CSAMRLYEQYF. The DNA sequence is given as TGCAGTGCTATGCGTCTCTACGAGCAGTACTTC.